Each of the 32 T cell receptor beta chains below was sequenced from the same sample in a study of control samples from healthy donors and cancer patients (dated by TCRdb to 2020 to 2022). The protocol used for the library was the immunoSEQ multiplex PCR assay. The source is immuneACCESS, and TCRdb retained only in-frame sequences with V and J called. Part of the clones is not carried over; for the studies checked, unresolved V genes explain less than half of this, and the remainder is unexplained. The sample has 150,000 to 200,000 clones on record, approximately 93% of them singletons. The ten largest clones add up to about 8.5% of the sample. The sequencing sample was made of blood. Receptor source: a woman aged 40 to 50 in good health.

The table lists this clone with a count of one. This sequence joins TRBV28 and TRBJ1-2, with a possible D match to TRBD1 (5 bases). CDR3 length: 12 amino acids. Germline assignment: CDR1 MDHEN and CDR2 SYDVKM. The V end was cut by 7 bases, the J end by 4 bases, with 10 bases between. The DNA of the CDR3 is TGTGCCAGCAATCAGGGTTTCTATGGCTACACCTTC. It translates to CASNQGFYGYTF.

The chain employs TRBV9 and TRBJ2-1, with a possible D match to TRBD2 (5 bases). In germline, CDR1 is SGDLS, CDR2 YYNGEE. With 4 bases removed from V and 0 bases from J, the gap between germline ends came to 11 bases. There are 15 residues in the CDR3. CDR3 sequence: CASSSSGDSYNEQFF. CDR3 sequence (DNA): TGTGCCAGCAGCTCCAGCGGTGACTCCTACAATGAGCAGTTCTTC. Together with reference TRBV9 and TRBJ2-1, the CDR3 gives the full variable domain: DSGVTQTPKHLITATGQRVTLRCSPRSGDLSVYWYQQSLDQGLQFLIQYYNGEERAKGNILERFSAQQFPDLHSELNLSSLELGDSALYFCASSSSGDSYNEQFFGPGTRLTVL.

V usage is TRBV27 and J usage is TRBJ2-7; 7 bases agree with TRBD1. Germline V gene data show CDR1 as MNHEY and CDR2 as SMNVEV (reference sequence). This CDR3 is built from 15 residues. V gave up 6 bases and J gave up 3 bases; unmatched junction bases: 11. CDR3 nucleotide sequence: TGTGCCAGCAGCCGATCGACAGGGTCACACTACGAGCAGTACTTC. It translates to CASSRSTGSHYEQYF.

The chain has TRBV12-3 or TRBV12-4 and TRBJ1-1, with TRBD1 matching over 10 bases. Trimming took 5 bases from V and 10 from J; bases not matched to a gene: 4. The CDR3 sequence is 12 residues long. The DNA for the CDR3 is TGTGCCAGCAGTCGACAGGGGGCGGGAGCTTTCTTT. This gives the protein CASSRQGAGAFF.

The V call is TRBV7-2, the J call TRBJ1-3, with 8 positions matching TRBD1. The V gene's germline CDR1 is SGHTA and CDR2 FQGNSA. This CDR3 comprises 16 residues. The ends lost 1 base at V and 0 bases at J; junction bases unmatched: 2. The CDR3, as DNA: TGTGCCAGCAGCTTAGGGGGACAGGTCTCTGGAAACACCATATATTTT. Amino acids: CASSLGGQVSGNTIYF. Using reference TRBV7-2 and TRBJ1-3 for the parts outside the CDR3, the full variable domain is GAGVSQSPSNKVTEKGKDVELRCDPISGHTALYWYRQSLGQGLEFLIYFQGNSAPDKSGLPSDRFSAERTGGSVSTLTIQRTQQEDSAVYLCASSLGGQVSGNTIYFGEGSWLTVV.

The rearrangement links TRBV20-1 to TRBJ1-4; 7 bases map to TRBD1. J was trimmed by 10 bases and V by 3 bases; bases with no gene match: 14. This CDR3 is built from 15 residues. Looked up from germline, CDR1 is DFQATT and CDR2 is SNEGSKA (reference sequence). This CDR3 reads CSASIAGTDPGKLFF. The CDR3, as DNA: TGCAGTGCTAGTATCGCCGGGACAGATCCCGGAAAACTGTTTTTT.

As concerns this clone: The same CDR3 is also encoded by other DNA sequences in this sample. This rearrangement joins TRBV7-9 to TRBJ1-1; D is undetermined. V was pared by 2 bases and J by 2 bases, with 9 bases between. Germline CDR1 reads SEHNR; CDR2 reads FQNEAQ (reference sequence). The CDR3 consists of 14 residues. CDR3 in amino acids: CASSLMGENTEAFF. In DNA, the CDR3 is TGTGCCAGCAGCTTAATGGGAGAAAACACTGAAGCTTTCTTT.

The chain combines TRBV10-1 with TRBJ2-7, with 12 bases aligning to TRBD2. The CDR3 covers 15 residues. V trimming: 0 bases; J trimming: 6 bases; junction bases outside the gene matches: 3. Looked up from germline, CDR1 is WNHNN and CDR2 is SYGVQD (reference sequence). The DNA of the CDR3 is TGCGCCAGCAGTGAGTCGACTAGCGGGAGAGGCGAGCAGTACTTC. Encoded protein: CASSESTSGRGEQYF.

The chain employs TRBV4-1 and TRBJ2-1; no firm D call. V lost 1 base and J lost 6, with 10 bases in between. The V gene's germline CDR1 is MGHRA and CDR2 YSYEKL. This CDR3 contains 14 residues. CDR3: CASSQGGRGNEQFF. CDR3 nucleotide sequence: TGCGCCAGCAGCCAAGGGGGTAGAGGCAATGAGCAGTTCTTC.

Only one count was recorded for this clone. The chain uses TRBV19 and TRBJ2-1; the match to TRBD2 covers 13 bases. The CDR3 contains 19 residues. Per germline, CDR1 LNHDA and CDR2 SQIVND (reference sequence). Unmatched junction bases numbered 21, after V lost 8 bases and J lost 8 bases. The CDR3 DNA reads TGTGCCAGTCGGACAGGACTAGCGGGAGTAAGAGGTGAAATTGATGAGCAGTTCTTC. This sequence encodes CASRTGLAGVRGEIDEQFF.

The CDR3 protein is CASSYKIFSNQPQHF. Written as DNA, the CDR3 is TGTGCCAGCAGTTACAAGATTTTTAGCAATCAGCCCCAGCATTTT. This sequence joins TRBV6-2 or TRBV6-3 and TRBJ1-5; no reliable D call. The CDR3 contains 15 residues. Trimming removed 2 bases from V and 0 bases from J, with 8 bases in between. Per germline, CDR1 MNHEY and CDR2 SVGEGT.

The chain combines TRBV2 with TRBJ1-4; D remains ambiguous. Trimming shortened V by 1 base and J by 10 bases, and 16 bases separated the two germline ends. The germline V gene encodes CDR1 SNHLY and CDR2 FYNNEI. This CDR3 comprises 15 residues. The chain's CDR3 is CASSEEQHQMRKLFF. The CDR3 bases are TGTGCCAGCAGTGAAGAACAGCACCAAATGAGAAAACTGTTTTTT.

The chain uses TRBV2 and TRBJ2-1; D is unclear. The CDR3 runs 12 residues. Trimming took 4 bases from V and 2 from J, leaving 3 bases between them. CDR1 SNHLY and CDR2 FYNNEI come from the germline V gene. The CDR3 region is CASSAPYNEQFF. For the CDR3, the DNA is TGTGCCAGCAGTGCCCCCTACAATGAGCAGTTCTTC.

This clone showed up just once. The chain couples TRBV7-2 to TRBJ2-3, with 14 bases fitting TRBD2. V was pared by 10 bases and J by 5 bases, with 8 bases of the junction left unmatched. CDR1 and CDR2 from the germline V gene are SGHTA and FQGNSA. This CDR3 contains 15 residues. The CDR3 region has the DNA TGTGCCACCGGGGGGACTAGCGGGAGTTTAGATACGCAGTATTTT. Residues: CATGGTSGSLDTQYF.

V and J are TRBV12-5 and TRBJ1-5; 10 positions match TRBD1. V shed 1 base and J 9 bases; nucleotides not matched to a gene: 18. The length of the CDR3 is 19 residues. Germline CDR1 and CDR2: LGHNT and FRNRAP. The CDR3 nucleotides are TGTGCTAGTGGTTTGGATCTACCCTCCGGGACAGGGGCTATAGGGCCCCAGCATTTT. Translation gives CASGLDLPSGTGAIGPQHF.

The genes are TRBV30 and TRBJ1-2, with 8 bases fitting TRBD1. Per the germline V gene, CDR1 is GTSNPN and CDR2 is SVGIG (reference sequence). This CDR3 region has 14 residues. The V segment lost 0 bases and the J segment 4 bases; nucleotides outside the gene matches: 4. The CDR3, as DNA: TGTGCCTGGAGTGTAGGACAGGGAGGCTATGGCTACACCTTC. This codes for CAWSVGQGGYGYTF.

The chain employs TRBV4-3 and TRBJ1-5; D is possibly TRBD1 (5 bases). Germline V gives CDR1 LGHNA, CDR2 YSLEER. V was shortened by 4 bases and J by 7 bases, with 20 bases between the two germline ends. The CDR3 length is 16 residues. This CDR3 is CASSPHPTSWGQPQHF. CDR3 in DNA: TGCGCCAGCAGCCCGCACCCCACTTCTTGGGGGCAGCCCCAGCATTTT.

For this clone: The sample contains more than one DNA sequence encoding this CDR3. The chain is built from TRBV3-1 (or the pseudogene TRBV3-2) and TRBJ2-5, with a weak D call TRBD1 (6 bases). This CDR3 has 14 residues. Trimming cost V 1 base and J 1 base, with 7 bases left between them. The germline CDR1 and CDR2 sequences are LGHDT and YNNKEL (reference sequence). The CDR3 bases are TGTGCCAGCAGCCAAGGGACAGTCCAAGAGACCCAGTACTTC. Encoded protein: CASSQGTVQETQYF.

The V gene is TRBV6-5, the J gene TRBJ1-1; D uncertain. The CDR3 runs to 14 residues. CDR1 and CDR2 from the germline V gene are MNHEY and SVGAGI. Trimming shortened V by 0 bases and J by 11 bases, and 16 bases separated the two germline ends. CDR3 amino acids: CASSYSSNPGRAFF. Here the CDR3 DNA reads TGTGCCAGCAGTTACTCCTCGAACCCCGGGCGGGCTTTCTTT.

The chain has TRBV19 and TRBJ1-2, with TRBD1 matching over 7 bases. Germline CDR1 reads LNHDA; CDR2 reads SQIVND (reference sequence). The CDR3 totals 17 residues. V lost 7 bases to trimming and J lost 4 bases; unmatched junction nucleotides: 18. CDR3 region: CASTTRQGRGAIYGYTF. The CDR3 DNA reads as TGTGCCAGTACCACAAGACAGGGACGAGGGGCTATCTATGGCTACACCTTC.

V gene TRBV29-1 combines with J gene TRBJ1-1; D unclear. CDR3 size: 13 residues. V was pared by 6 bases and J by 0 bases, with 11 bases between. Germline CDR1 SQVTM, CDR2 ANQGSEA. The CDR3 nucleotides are TGCAGCGTCCACCTAGGGATGAACACTGAAGCTTTCTTT. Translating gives CSVHLGMNTEAFF.

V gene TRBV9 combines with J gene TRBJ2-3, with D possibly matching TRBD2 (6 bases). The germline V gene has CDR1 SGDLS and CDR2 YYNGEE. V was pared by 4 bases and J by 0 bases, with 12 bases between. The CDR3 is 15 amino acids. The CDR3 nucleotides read TGTGCCAGCAGCTTATCCGGGACTAGCACAGATACGCAGTATTTT. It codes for CASSLSGTSTDTQYF.

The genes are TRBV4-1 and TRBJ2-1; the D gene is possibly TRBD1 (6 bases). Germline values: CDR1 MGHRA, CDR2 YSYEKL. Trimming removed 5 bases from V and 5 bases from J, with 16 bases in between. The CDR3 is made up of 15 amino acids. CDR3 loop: CASSFFGTRNNEQFF. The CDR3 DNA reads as TGCGCCAGCAGCTTCTTTGGGACACGAAACAATGAGCAGTTCTTC.

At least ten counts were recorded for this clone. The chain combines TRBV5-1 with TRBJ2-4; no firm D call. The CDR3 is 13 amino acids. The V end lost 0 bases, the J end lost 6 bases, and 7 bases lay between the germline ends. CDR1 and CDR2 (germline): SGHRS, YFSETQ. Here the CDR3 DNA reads TGCGCCAGCAGCTTGGGATGGGGAAACATTCAGTACTTC. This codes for CASSLGWGNIQYF. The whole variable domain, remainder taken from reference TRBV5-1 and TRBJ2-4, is KAGVTQTPRYLIKTRGQQVTLSCSPISGHRSVSWYQQTPGQGLQFLFEYFSETQRNKGNFPGRFSGRQFSNSRSEMNVSTLELGDSALYLCASSLGWGNIQYFGAGTRLSVL.

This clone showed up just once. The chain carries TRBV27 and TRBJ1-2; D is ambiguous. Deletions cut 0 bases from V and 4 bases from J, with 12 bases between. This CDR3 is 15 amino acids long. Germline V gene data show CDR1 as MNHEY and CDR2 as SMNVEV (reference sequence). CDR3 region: CASSLSSPVIYGYTF. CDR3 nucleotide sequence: TGTGCCAGCAGTTTATCGTCCCCAGTGATCTATGGCTACACCTTC.

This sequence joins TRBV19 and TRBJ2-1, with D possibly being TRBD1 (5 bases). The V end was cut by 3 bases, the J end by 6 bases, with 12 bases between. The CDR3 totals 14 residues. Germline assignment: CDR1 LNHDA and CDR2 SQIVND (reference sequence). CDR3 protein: CASSIGALANEQFF. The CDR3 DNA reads TGTGCCAGTAGTATTGGGGCCCTCGCCAATGAGCAGTTCTTC.

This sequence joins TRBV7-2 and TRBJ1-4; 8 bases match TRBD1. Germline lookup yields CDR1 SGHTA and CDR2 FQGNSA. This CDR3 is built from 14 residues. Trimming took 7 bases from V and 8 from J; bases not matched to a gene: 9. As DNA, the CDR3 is TGTGCCAGCACCCCGACAGGGGTCAACGAAAAACTGTTTTTT. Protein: CASTPTGVNEKLFF. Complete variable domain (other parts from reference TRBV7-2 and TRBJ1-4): GAGVSQSPSNKVTEKGKDVELRCDPISGHTALYWYRQSLGQGLEFLIYFQGNSAPDKSGLPSDRFSAERTGGSVSTLTIQRTQQEDSAVYLCASTPTGVNEKLFFGSGTQLSVL.

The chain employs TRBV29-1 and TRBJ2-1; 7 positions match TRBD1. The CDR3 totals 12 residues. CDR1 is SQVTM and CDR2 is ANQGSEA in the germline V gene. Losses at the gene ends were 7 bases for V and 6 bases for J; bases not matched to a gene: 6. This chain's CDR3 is CSGGAGGNEQFF. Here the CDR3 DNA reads TGCAGCGGTGGGGCAGGGGGCAATGAGCAGTTCTTC.

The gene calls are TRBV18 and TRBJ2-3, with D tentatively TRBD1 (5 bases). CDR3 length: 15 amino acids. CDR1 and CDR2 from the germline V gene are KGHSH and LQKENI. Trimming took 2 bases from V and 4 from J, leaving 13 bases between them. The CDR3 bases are TGTGCCAGCTCACCAGGTCTAGGGGATGCAGATACGCAGTATTTT. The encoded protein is CASSPGLGDADTQYF.

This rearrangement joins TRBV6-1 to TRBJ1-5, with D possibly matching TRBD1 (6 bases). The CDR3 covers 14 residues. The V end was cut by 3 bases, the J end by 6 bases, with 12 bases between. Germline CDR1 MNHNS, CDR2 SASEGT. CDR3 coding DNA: TGTGCCAGCAGTGACCCCGGGGGGCGTCAGCCCCAGCATTTT. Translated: CASSDPGGRQPQHF.

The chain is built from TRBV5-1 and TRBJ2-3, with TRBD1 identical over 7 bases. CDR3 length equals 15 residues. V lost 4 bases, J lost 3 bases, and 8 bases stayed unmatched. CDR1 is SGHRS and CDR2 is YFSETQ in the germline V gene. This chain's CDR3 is CASSLDFRGTDTQYF. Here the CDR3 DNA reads TGCGCCAGCAGCCTGGACTTCAGGGGGACAGATACGCAGTATTTT.

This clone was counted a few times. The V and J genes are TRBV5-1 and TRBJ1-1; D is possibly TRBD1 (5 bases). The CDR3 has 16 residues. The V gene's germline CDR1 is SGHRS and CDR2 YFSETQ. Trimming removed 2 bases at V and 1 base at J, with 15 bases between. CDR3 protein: CASSFSPGIENTEAFF. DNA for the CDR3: TGCGCCAGCAGCTTCTCTCCAGGGATCGAGAACACTGAAGCTTTCTTT.